Here is one T cell receptor beta chain with its context. The record originates from a study of blood T cell repertoires in COVID-19. Study-level information: The samples span acute and convalescent COVID-19 from the United States, Italy and Spain.

Seattle patients were enrolled during active infection and followed longitudinally. Authors' data handling: Reference gene primer amplification in the assay estimated nucleated cell counts. Assay: immunoSEQ multiplex PCR; the TCRdb copy retains only in-frame clones and omits some. V and J calls and clone size come straight from that table; D and trimming were deduced from the DNA. The sample includes under 200,000 clones, 80% to 90% of them seen just once. Germline V gives CDR1 LNHDA, CDR2 SQIVND (reference sequence). Trimming cost V 3 bases and J 0 bases; bases outside gene matches: 9. CDR3 length: 17 residues.

The sequence was collected from a woman aged 45-59 years with COVID-19, enrolled during active disease. Specimen: peripheral blood. This chain links TRBV19 with TRBJ2-3; TRBD1 aligns across 7 bases. The CDR3 loop is CASSISWTGGSTDTQYF. CDR3 DNA: TGTGCCAGTAGTATTTCCTGGACAGGCGGAAGCACAGATACGCAGTATTTT.